This T cell receptor beta chain is drawn from a study of identical twins. TCRdb redid the calling of the 5' RACE reads with MiXCR, one entry per CDR3 protein. The sample holds hundreds of thousands of distinct CDR3 sequences, around 10% seen once. V lost 4 bases and J lost 3, with 14 bases in between. Germline V gene data show CDR1 as SGHKS and CDR2 as YYEKEE (reference sequence). There are 14 residues in the CDR3. The sequencing input was memory (CD45RO+) T cells sorted from blood. The source is a young woman in good health. This sequence joins TRBV5-5 and TRBJ2-7; D possibly corresponds to TRBD1 (6 bases). In DNA form, the CDR3 reads TGTGCCAGCAGCCCAACAGGGTATAACTACGAGCAGTACTTC. Amino acid sequence: CASSPTGYNYEQYF. The full variable domain, completed using reference TRBV5-5 and TRBJ2-7, is DAGVTQSPTHLIKTRGQQVTLRCSPISGHKSVSWYQQVLGQGPQFIFQYYEKEERGRGNFPDRFSARQFPNYSSELNVNALLLGDSALYLCASSPTGYNYEQYFGPGTRLTVT.